This is a list of T cell receptor beta chains from one sample in a study of cytomegalovirus exposure and HLA in healthy donors. Assay: immunoSEQ multiplex PCR; the TCRdb copy retains only in-frame clones and omits some. The sample data list approximately 92,000 clones. The specimen sequenced was PBMCs. These receptors all come from a woman aged 25 to 39 in good health and CMV-seronegative. Both conserved end residues are part of each CDR3. The D gene is left open where the match is weak.

J gene,CDR3 length,V gene,D gene,CDR3 DNA,CDR3 protein
TRBJ1-3,13,TRBV27,-,TGTGCCAGCAGTTTAACAGCTGGAAACACCATATATTTT,CASSLTAGNTIYF
TRBJ2-3,13,TRBV19,-,TGTGCCAGTAGTATGCTGCAGGCAGATACGCAGTATTTT,CASSMLQADTQYF
TRBJ1-1,14,TRBV19,-,TGTGCCAGTAGTATGGGCAGCATGAACACTGAAGCTTTCTTT,CASSMGSMNTEAFF
TRBJ2-1,13,TRBV28,TRBD2,TGTGCCAGCAGTTTAGGGCGGGAGACTGGGCCGTTCTTC,CASSLGRETGPFF
TRBJ1-2,17,TRBV5-1,TRBD1,TGCGCCAGCAGCTTGGATCGGACAGGGTATGAAGCCTATGGCTACACCTTC,CASSLDRTGYEAYGYTF
TRBJ2-1,15,TRBV2,-,TGTGCCAGCACCAAGAACAACAGAGTTTACAATGAGCAGTTCTTC,CASTKNNRVYNEQFF
TRBJ1-2,14,TRBV14,-,TGTGCCAGCAGCCAGTTGACAGACAACTATGGCTACACCTTC,CASSQLTDNYGYTF
TRBJ2-1,15,TRBV9,TRBD2,TGTGCCAGCAGCGCCTCGGGACTATTTTACAATGAGCAGTTCTTC,CASSASGLFYNEQFF
TRBJ1-1,15,TRBV27,TRBD1,TGTGCCAGCAGTACCTGGACAGGGAGGAGCACTGAAGCTTTCTTT,CASSTWTGRSTEAFF
TRBJ1-2,13,TRBV28,-,TGTGCCAGCTTCAGACGGGGGAACTATGGCTACACCTTC,CASFRRGNYGYTF
TRBJ1-5,13,TRBV2,TRBD1,TGTGCCAGCAGAATTACAGGGGCCCCGGTCCAGCATTTT,CASRITGAPVQHF
TRBJ1-1,15,TRBV5-1,TRBD1,TGCGCCAGCAGGCCGACAGGGGGCCTAACCACTGAAGCTTTCTTT,CASRPTGGLTTEAFF
TRBJ2-3,16,TRBV28,TRBD2,TGTGCCAGCAGTCTCCGACTAGCGGGGAGGTCAGATACGCAGTATTTT,CASSLRLAGRSDTQYF
TRBJ2-1,11,TRBV7-9,-,TGTGCCAGCAGCCAGCCTAGTGAGCAGTTCTTC,CASSQPSEQFF
TRBJ2-1,14,TRBV5-4,TRBD2,TGTGCCAGCAGCCCCGAGGGGAGCGGGAGGTGGCAGTTCTTC,CASSPEGSGRWQFF
TRBJ2-6,15,TRBV29-1,-,TGCAGCGTTGATTCGGGTTACTCTGGGGCCAACGTCCTGACTTTC,CSVDSGYSGANVLTF
TRBJ1-1,13,TRBV2,-,TGTGCCAGGAGGAGGGAGGCCTACACTGAAGCTTTCTTT,CARRREAYTEAFF
TRBJ1-1,14,TRBV27,-,TGTGCCAGCAGTTGGCGCGGCATGAACACTGAAGCTTTCTTT,CASSWRGMNTEAFF
TRBJ1-1,15,TRBV19,TRBD1,TGTGCCAGTAGTATAAACCAGGGGGCGAACACTGAAGCTTTCTTT,CASSINQGANTEAFF
TRBJ2-1,15,TRBV9,TRBD2,TGTGCCAGCAGCGTAGTGGCTAGCGGGAGCCTCCAACAGTTCTTC,CASSVVASGSLQQFF
TRBJ2-2,16,TRBV9,-,TGTGCCAGCAGCGTCACCAGAAGACAGAGTCTCGGGGAGCTGTTTTTT,CASSVTRRQSLGELFF
TRBJ1-2,14,TRBV7-9,TRBD1,TGTGCCAGCAGCTGGACAGGGGAGAACTATGGCTACACCTTC,CASSWTGENYGYTF
TRBJ2-2,16,TRBV7-7,TRBD1,TGTGCTAGCAGCCCCGGGACAGGGGGTCTCACCGGGGAGCTGTTTTTT,CASSPGTGGLTGELFF
TRBJ1-1,15,TRBV28,-,TGTGCCAGCAGGGGAGCCACTGCGGCGGACACTGAAGCTTTCTTT,CASRGATAADTEAFF
TRBJ2-3,13,TRBV10-3,-,TGTGCCATCAGTGAACAGGGTCAAGATACGCAGTATTTT,CAISEQGQDTQYF
TRBJ2-7,12,TRBV28,-,TGTGCCAGCAATGGAGATCCCTACGAGCAGTACTTC,CASNGDPYEQYF
TRBJ2-7,15,TRBV27,TRBD2,TGTGCCAGCAGTCTCGGGACTAGCGGGAGGGACGAGCAGTACTTC,CASSLGTSGRDEQYF
TRBJ2-1,13,TRBV14,TRBD2,TGTGCCAGCGGGACTAGGGGTTACAATGAGCAGTTCTTC,CASGTRGYNEQFF
TRBJ1-4,14,TRBV5-1,-,TGCGCCAGCAGCGGAGAGGCAACTAATGAAAAACTGTTTTTT,CASSGEATNEKLFF
TRBJ1-2,15,TRBV15,-,TGTGCCACCAGCAGAGACTTAGAGGGCCGCTATGGCTACACCTTC,CATSRDLEGRYGYTF